These T cell receptor beta chains were read from a single sample in a study of response to subunit inactivated influenza vaccine. TCRdb reprocessed the RT-PCR reads with MiXCR, giving one entry per CDR3 protein. The table has about 780,000 distinct CDR3 sequences, about 18% seen once. The sequencing used PBMCs from blood, collected 5 days after vaccination. The receptors shown here come from a man between 50 and 59 years old who received an inactivated influenza vaccine. Both conserved end residues are part of each CDR3. Fields, in order: clone size, J gene, D gene, V gene, CDR3 protein, CDR3 DNA. The D gene is left open where the match is weak. The listing skips clone size in some rows; elsewhere it reads once, few, many or a size class.

abundance: .; j_gene: TRBJ2-2; d_gene: .; v_gene: TRBV12-3/TRBV12-4; CDR3aa: CASSGTEWAGELFF; CDR3nt: TGTGCCAGCAGTGGGACGGAATGGGCCGGGGAGCTGTTTTTT
abundance: few; j_gene: TRBJ2-5; d_gene: .; v_gene: TRBV5-5; CDR3aa: CASSLTATWQETQYF; CDR3nt: TGTGCCAGCAGCTTGACGGCGACATGGCAAGAGACCCAGTACTTC
abundance: few; j_gene: TRBJ1-2; d_gene: .; v_gene: TRBV24-1; CDR3aa: CATSDSLGYTF; CDR3nt: TGTGCCACCAGTGATTCCTTAGGCTACACCTTC
abundance: .; j_gene: TRBJ2-5; d_gene: TRBD2; v_gene: TRBV5-1; CDR3aa: CASSPGTSGGSETQYF; CDR3nt: TGCGCCAGCAGCCCCGGGACTAGCGGGGGGTCTGAGACCCAGTACTTC
abundance: .; j_gene: TRBJ1-4; d_gene: TRBD1; v_gene: TRBV29-1; CDR3aa: CSVTGGTVTNEKLFF; CDR3nt: TGCAGCGTGACAGGGGGAACTGTCACTAATGAAAAACTGTTTTTT
abundance: many; j_gene: TRBJ2-7; d_gene: TRBD2; v_gene: TRBV14; CDR3aa: CASSHGLADYYEQYF; CDR3nt: TGTGCCAGCAGCCACGGCCTAGCGGACTACTACGAGCAGTACTTC
abundance: .; j_gene: TRBJ2-4; d_gene: .; v_gene: TRBV7-2; CDR3aa: CASSLFWSIQYF; CDR3nt: TGTGCCAGCAGCTTATTTTGGAGCATTCAGTACTTC
abundance: few; j_gene: TRBJ2-2; d_gene: TRBD2; v_gene: TRBV6-1; CDR3aa: CAISEASSGGAEGGELFF; CDR3nt: TGTGCCATCAGTGAAGCGTCTAGCGGGGGGGCCGAAGGCGGGGAGCTGTTTTTT
abundance: few; j_gene: TRBJ1-2; d_gene: .; v_gene: TRBV4-1; CDR3aa: CASSQVNGVVYYGYTF; CDR3nt: TGCGCCAGCAGCCAAGTTAACGGGGTGGTTTACTATGGCTACACCTTC
abundance: many; j_gene: TRBJ2-7; d_gene: TRBD2; v_gene: TRBV20-1; CDR3aa: CSARGLGAYEQYF; CDR3nt: TGCAGTGCACGAGGACTAGGGGCCTACGAGCAGTACTTC
abundance: .; j_gene: TRBJ2-7; d_gene: TRBD1; v_gene: TRBV6-1; CDR3aa: CASSPRPGQSSYEQYF; CDR3nt: TGTGCCAGCAGTCCCCGACCGGGACAGAGCTCCTACGAGCAGTACTTC
abundance: few; j_gene: TRBJ1-6; d_gene: .; v_gene: TRBV5-1; CDR3aa: CASSLGRQGFSPLHF; CDR3nt: TGCGCCAGCAGCTTGGGTCGGCAGGGCTTTTCACCCCTCCACTTT
abundance: few; j_gene: TRBJ1-3; d_gene: TRBD1; v_gene: TRBV20-1; CDR3aa: CSARRGPGNTIYF; CDR3nt: TGCAGTGCTAGAAGGGGGCCTGGAAACACCATATATTTT
abundance: few; j_gene: TRBJ1-2; d_gene: TRBD1; v_gene: TRBV3-1; CDR3aa: CATTKRGLISGYTF; CDR3nt: TGTGCCACCACTAAAAGGGGGCTTATCAGTGGCTACACCTTC
abundance: .; j_gene: TRBJ1-4; d_gene: .; v_gene: TRBV10-3; CDR3aa: CAIKSRDNEKLFF; CDR3nt: TGTGCCATCAAGTCACGGGATAATGAAAAACTGTTTTTT
abundance: .; j_gene: TRBJ2-7; d_gene: TRBD1; v_gene: TRBV29-1; CDR3aa: CSARQGMREQYF; CDR3nt: TGCAGCGCAAGACAGGGAATGAGGGAGCAGTACTTC
abundance: .; j_gene: TRBJ2-7; d_gene: .; v_gene: TRBV27; CDR3aa: CASSFVVWGGTIYEQYF; CDR3nt: TGTGCCAGCAGTTTCGTAGTGTGGGGCGGTACAATCTACGAGCAGTACTTC
abundance: .; j_gene: TRBJ2-1; d_gene: TRBD2; v_gene: TRBV12-3/TRBV12-4; CDR3aa: CASSFLAGGPVEQFF; CDR3nt: TGTGCCAGCAGTTTCCTAGCGGGGGGGCCGGTTGAGCAGTTCTTC
abundance: .; j_gene: TRBJ2-2; d_gene: .; v_gene: TRBV11-2; CDR3aa: CASSEVRGAGELFF; CDR3nt: TGTGCCAGCAGCGAGGTCAGGGGGGCCGGGGAGCTGTTTTTT
abundance: .; j_gene: TRBJ2-1; d_gene: TRBD1; v_gene: TRBV29-1; CDR3aa: CSVVIRQGTYNEQFF; CDR3nt: TGCAGCGTTGTCATTCGACAGGGGACCTACAATGAGCAGTTCTTC
abundance: .; j_gene: TRBJ2-1; d_gene: TRBD2; v_gene: TRBV3-1; CDR3aa: CASSQPAGDPYNEQFF; CDR3nt: TGTGCCAGCAGCCAACCAGCGGGAGACCCCTACAATGAGCAGTTCTTC
abundance: .; j_gene: TRBJ2-3; d_gene: TRBD2; v_gene: TRBV6-5; CDR3aa: CASSYSNSGGTDTQYF; CDR3nt: TGTGCCAGCAGTTACTCCAATAGCGGGGGCACAGATACGCAGTATTTT
abundance: .; j_gene: TRBJ2-5; d_gene: .; v_gene: TRBV6-2/TRBV6-3; CDR3aa: CASSTSLKETQYF; CDR3nt: TGTGCCAGCAGTACCAGTCTCAAAGAGACCCAGTACTTC
abundance: .; j_gene: TRBJ2-1; d_gene: .; v_gene: TRBV7-3; CDR3aa: CASSLSFSVNEQFF; CDR3nt: TGTGCCAGCAGCTTAAGCTTCTCAGTCAATGAGCAGTTCTTC
abundance: many; j_gene: TRBJ2-3; d_gene: .; v_gene: TRBV12-3/TRBV12-4; CDR3aa: CASTHRQNTDTQYF; CDR3nt: TGTGCCAGCACCCACCGCCAGAACACAGATACGCAGTATTTT